These 16 T cell receptor beta chains originate from one sample sequenced in a study of CD8+ T cells in alopecia areata. Treatment indicated: oral pan-JAK inhibitor, 5-10 mg twice daily. cDNA prepared by RNA extraction and subsequent reverse transcription served as the template for sequencing. TCRdb's table, derived via immunoSEQ multiplex PCR, lists solely in-frame clones and lacks some. The table records under 200,000 clones, approximately 65% of them present only once. Sequences were derived from CD4+ T cells sorted from blood, sampled at week 4, from a patient treated with tofacitinib. These receptors were collected from a human donor with alopecia areata.

This chain joins TRBV29-1 and TRBJ1-2; no clear D. With 4 bases removed from V and 7 bases from J, the gap between germline ends came to 10 bases. There are 11 residues in the CDR3. The germline gives CDR1 SQVTM, CDR2 ANQGSEA. CDR3 DNA: TGCAGCGTTGGGGGAGAGGGTGGCTACACCTTC. It codes for CSVGGEGGYTF.

The V and J genes are TRBV29-1 and TRBJ2-7, with D unclear. This CDR3 region has 12 residues. Between the trimmed V and J ends, which lost 5 bases and 3 bases, there was a span of 11 bases. Germline V CDR1 and CDR2: SQVTM, ANQGSEA. CDR3 nucleotides: TGCAGCGTTCGAGATTTGAGCTACGAGCAGTACTTC. Translation gives CSVRDLSYEQYF.

The V call is TRBV30, the J call TRBJ1-5; possible D gene TRBD1, 6 bases. Per the germline V gene, CDR1 is GTSNPN and CDR2 is SVGIG (reference sequence). With 0 bases removed from V and 4 bases from J, the gap between germline ends came to 10 bases. This CDR3 contains 14 residues. The DNA for the CDR3 is TGTGCCTGGAGTGTACAGGGTTGGAATCAGCCCCAGCATTTT. It codes for CAWSVQGWNQPQHF.

V is TRBV6-6 and J is TRBJ1-1; the match to TRBD1 covers 7 bases. Per germline, CDR1 MNHNY and CDR2 SVGAGI (reference sequence). The trim removed 7 bases at V and 1 base at J, leaving 3 bases unmatched. The CDR3 is made up of 13 amino acids. CDR3 coding DNA: TGTGCCAGCACCACAGGGGCGAACACTGAAGCTTTCTTT. Translating gives CASTTGANTEAFF.

V is TRBV4-3 and J is TRBJ1-2, with 8 bases identical to TRBD1. The CDR3 totals 14 residues. CDR1 LGHNA and CDR2 YSLEER come from the germline V gene. With 4 bases clipped from V and 3 bases from J, the junction kept 4 bases outside the gene matches. The CDR3 spells CASSRDRGDYGYTF. The CDR3 DNA reads as TGCGCCAGCAGCCGCGACAGGGGTGACTATGGCTACACCTTC.

The gene calls are TRBV29-1 and TRBJ2-7; D gene ambiguous. The CDR3 contains 11 residues. Germline-derived CDR1 and CDR2 are SQVTM and ANQGSEA. V was pared by 6 bases and J by 2 bases, with 8 bases between. CDR3 loop: CSVLTTYEQYF. The CDR3 DNA is TGCAGCGTGCTAACGACCTACGAGCAGTACTTC.

The V and J genes are TRBV30 and TRBJ2-7; D unresolved. Germline V gene data show CDR1 as GTSNPN and CDR2 as SVGIG (reference sequence). This CDR3 has 14 residues. Written as DNA, the CDR3 is TGTGCGGGCGGCGCGGTGCTTGCTGCCTACGAGCAGTACTTC. Translated, it gives CAGGAVLAAYEQYF.

The chain recombines TRBV4-1 with TRBJ2-3; 7 bases fit TRBD2. CDR1 and CDR2 (germline): MGHRA, YSYEKL. The V gene end was trimmed by 4 bases and the J gene end by 0 bases; junction bases not matched to a gene: 7. The CDR3 runs to 16 residues. The CDR3 loop reads CASSRGFGGSTDTQYF. CDR3 nucleotides: TGCGCCAGCAGCCGCGGATTCGGGGGGAGCACAGATACGCAGTATTTT.

The chain carries TRBV7-6 and TRBJ1-1; D is uncertain. The length of the CDR3 is 14 residues. Per the germline V gene, CDR1 is SGHVS and CDR2 is FNYEAQ. Trimming removed 1 base from V and 1 base from J, with 7 bases in between. The CDR3 protein is CASSLEGKNTEAFF. The DNA for the CDR3 is TGTGCCAGCAGCTTAGAGGGCAAGAACACTGAAGCTTTCTTT.

The chain is built from TRBV6-5 and TRBJ2-7; D unresolved. There are 14 residues in the CDR3. In germline, CDR1 is MNHEY, CDR2 SVGAGI. With 2 bases removed from V and 6 bases from J, the gap between germline ends came to 14 bases. CDR3 nucleotides: TGTGCCAGCAGTTACGTTCGGGTAGGGTCCGAGCAGTACTTC. Translating it yields CASSYVRVGSEQYF.

This clone was counted a few times. The V call is TRBV29-1, the J call TRBJ2-6; unclear D gene. Trimming took 3 bases from V and 4 from J, leaving 7 bases between them. Germline V gene lookup returns CDR1 SQVTM and CDR2 ANQGSEA. This CDR3 is 13 amino acids long. CDR3 DNA: TGCAGCGTTGAGACCCACGGGGCCAACGTCCTGACTTTC. Protein sequence: CSVETHGANVLTF.

J is TRBJ2-4 and V is TRBV7-9; D could derive from TRBD1 or TRBD2 (5 bases each). This CDR3 is built from 13 residues. Germline V gene data show CDR1 as SEHNR and CDR2 as FQNEAQ (reference sequence). Trimming took 1 base from V and 8 from J, leaving 9 bases between them. DNA for the CDR3: TGTGCCAGCAGCTTAGGGGGGAAGGACATTCAGTACTTC. Its protein product is CASSLGGKDIQYF.

The V gene is TRBV5-1, the J gene TRBJ2-2; unclear D gene. This CDR3 is 14 amino acids long. V shed 2 bases and J shed 3 bases, with 8 bases lying between them. Germline loops: CDR1 SGHRS, CDR2 YFSETQ. CDR3 region: CASSFGTHTGELFF. CDR3 DNA: TGCGCCAGCAGCTTTGGCACTCACACCGGGGAGCTGTTTTTT.

This chain connects TRBV28 to TRBJ1-2, with a possible D match to TRBD1 (5 bases). V was pared by 5 bases and J by 4 bases, with 11 bases between. The CDR3 spans 13 residues. The V gene's germline CDR1 is MDHEN and CDR2 SYDVKM. CDR3 loop: CASSTMQGYGYTF. In DNA, the CDR3 is TGTGCCAGCAGTACTATGCAGGGCTATGGCTACACCTTC.

V usage is TRBV29-1 and J usage is TRBJ1-5, with D perhaps TRBD1 (5 bases). This CDR3 comprises 11 residues. Germline CDR1 reads SQVTM; CDR2 reads ANQGSEA. The ends were cut back, 7 bases at V and 6 bases at J, with 10 bases in the middle. The CDR3 DNA is TGCAGCGAGGCAGGGTTTCAGCCCCAGCATTTT. It encodes CSEAGFQPQHF.

V gene TRBV4-3 combines with J gene TRBJ2-7; D unclear. The CDR3 runs to 14 residues. Germline V gene data show CDR1 as LGHNA and CDR2 as YSLEER. With 0 bases removed from V and 3 bases from J, the gap between germline ends came to 9 bases. The CDR3 DNA sequence: TGCGCCAGCAGCCAAGATGTTAGCTACTACGAGCAGTACTTC. Its translation: CASSQDVSYYEQYF.